The rows below give T cell receptor beta chains drawn from one sample of a study of Ad26.COV2.S vaccination and SARS-CoV-2 variants. Sequenced by immunoSEQ multiplex PCR; TCRdb stores in-frame clones only, minus some. The sample carries some 330,000 clones, 85% to 90% recorded once. This material consisted of peripheral blood, taken in a trial of Ad26.COV2.S vaccine versus placebo. All receptors come from a person between 18 and 65 years old who received the Ad26.COV2.S COVID-19 vaccine or a placebo. The CDR3 runs from the conserved cysteine through the conserved F or W. D genes are given only for firm matches.

CDR3 protein	D gene	J gene	V gene
CASSDPGQGREQFF	TRBD1	TRBJ2-1	TRBV6-2/TRBV6-3
CASSSDRQQVIGELFF	-	TRBJ2-2	TRBV5-1
CASSLSGGPAGYGYTF	-	TRBJ1-2	TRBV27
CATQTSGNTGELFF	TRBD2	TRBJ2-2	TRBV19
CASSRGQGLSPLHF	TRBD1	TRBJ1-6	TRBV6-5
CASSPSQGRRNEQFF	-	TRBJ2-1	TRBV18
CATSRDWDTNTEAFF	-	TRBJ1-1	TRBV15
CSVNGLYNTEAFF	-	TRBJ1-1	TRBV29-1
CASSPPGLGYSNEQFF	-	TRBJ2-1	TRBV18
CASRRGQYLFGELFF	TRBD1	TRBJ2-2	TRBV19
CASSVGTGDYNEQFF	TRBD1	TRBJ2-1	TRBV9
CAWSGGVTIYF	-	TRBJ1-3	TRBV30
CASSDRNRFYEQYF	-	TRBJ2-7	TRBV5-5
CASSQERVRNSGNTIYF	-	TRBJ1-3	TRBV4-3
CASSYMYSNQPQHF	-	TRBJ1-5	TRBV6-1
CAWSVGEGTEAFF	-	TRBJ1-1	TRBV30
CASSRDREGSTEAFF	TRBD1	TRBJ1-1	TRBV5-4
CASSQADPGVYGYTF	-	TRBJ1-2	TRBV4-3
CASSPTAGLARMWYNEQFF	TRBD2	TRBJ2-1	TRBV19
CAISESTTGRDSPLHF	-	TRBJ1-6	TRBV10-3